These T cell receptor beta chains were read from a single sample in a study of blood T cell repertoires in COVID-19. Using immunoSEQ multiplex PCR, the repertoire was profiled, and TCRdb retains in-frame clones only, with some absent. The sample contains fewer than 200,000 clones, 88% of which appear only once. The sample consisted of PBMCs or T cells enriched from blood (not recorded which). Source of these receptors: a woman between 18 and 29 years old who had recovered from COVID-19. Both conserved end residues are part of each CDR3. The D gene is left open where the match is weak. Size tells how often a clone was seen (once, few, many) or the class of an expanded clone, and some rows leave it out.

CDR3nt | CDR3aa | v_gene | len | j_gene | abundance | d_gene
TGTGCCAGTAAAGCAACAGGGAGTGGTGGCTACACCTTC | CASKATGSGGYTF | TRBV27 | 13 | TRBJ1-2 | . | .
TGTGCCAGTAGTATGATATTCCGGGGCAATCAGCCCCAGCATTTT | CASSMIFRGNQPQHF | TRBV19 | 15 | TRBJ1-5 | . | .
TGTGCCAGCAGCAAGCGGGAGGGGAATCAGCCCCAGCATTTT | CASSKREGNQPQHF | TRBV5-8 | 14 | TRBJ1-5 | . | .
TGCGCCAGCAGCCAAGTGGCAGACAACTATAATTCACCCCTCCACTTT | CASSQVADNYNSPLHF | TRBV4-1 | 16 | TRBJ1-6 | . | .
TGTGCCACCAGTGACCTTGGGACAGGTGACACCGGGGAGCTGTTTTTT | CATSDLGTGDTGELFF | TRBV24-1 | 16 | TRBJ2-2 | . | TRBD1
TGTGCCAGCAGCCCGACAGGGGACGCAACCGGGGAGCTGTTTTTT | CASSPTGDATGELFF | TRBV11-2 | 15 | TRBJ2-2 | . | TRBD1
TGTGCCAGTAGCCAGGCGGGCGTTTCTAACTATGGCTACACCTTC | CASSQAGVSNYGYTF | TRBV19 | 15 | TRBJ1-2 | . | .
TGTGCCAGCGGACAGGGTTGGGAGACCCAGTACTTC | CASGQGWETQYF | TRBV12-3/TRBV12-4 | 12 | TRBJ2-5 | once | TRBD1
TGCGCCAGCAGCCAAGATCTACCGGGGTCGAATGAAAAACTGTTTTTT | CASSQDLPGSNEKLFF | TRBV4-3 | 16 | TRBJ1-4 | . | .
TGTGCCATCAGTGAGACAGGTGAGCAGTACTTC | CAISETGEQYF | TRBV10-3 | 11 | TRBJ2-7 | . | .
TGTGCCAGCAGCTTAGAGGGTAGCGGGGGATACAATGAGCAGTTCTTC | CASSLEGSGGYNEQFF | TRBV7-6 | 16 | TRBJ2-1 | . | TRBD2
TGTGCCAGCAGCCAAGACAGCTCTGGGGCCAACGTCCTGACTTTC | CASSQDSSGANVLTF | TRBV3-1/TRBV3-2 | 15 | TRBJ2-6 | few | .
TGCAGCGTTGAAGACGGTGGCTACACCTTC | CSVEDGGYTF | TRBV29-1 | 10 | TRBJ1-2 | . | .
TGTGCCAGCAGCTTACTTGTCGGGACAGGGTCCTACGAGCAGTACTTC | CASSLLVGTGSYEQYF | TRBV11-2 | 16 | TRBJ2-7 | . | TRBD1
TGTGCCAGCAGTGAAGCGGGGGGGCCCCCCACAGATACGCAGTATTTT | CASSEAGGPPTDTQYF | TRBV9 | 16 | TRBJ2-3 | . | TRBD2
TGTGCCAGCAGCGAGCAGGTAGGGGCGCCGGTGGTTGGCTACACCTTC | CASSEQVGAPVVGYTF | TRBV9 | 16 | TRBJ1-2 | . | .
TGTGCCATCAGTGAGTCTTCATGGAACACTGAAGCTTTCTTT | CAISESSWNTEAFF | TRBV10-3 | 14 | TRBJ1-1 | . | .
TGTGCCAGCAGCCTTGACAGACAAAGCACAGATACGCAGTATTTT | CASSLDRQSTDTQYF | TRBV7-2 | 15 | TRBJ2-3 | . | .